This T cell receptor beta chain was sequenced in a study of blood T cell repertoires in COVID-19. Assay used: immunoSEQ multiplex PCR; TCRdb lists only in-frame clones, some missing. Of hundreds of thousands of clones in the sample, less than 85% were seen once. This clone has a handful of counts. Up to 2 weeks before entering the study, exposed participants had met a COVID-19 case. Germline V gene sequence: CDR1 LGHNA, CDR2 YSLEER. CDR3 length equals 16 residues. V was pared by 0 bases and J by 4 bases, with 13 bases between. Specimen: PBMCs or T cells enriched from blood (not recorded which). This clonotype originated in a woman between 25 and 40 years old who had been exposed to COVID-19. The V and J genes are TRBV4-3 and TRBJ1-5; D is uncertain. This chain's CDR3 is CASSQDLAGVNQPQHF. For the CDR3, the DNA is TGCGCCAGCAGCCAAGATCTTGCCGGGGTGAATCAGCCCCAGCATTTT.